One and the same sample provided the 18 T cell receptor beta chains below, sequenced in a study of blood T cell repertoires in COVID-19. Assay: immunoSEQ multiplex PCR; the TCRdb copy retains only in-frame clones and omits some. There are 200,000 to 250,000 clones in the sample; around 80% occur only once, and roughly 20% lies in the top ten. The source material was peripheral blood. The receptor source for this set is a woman aged 80 or older with active or convalescent COVID-19.

The chain is built from TRBV11-3 and TRBJ2-5, with 9 bases that match TRBD1. V shed 5 bases and J 5 bases; nucleotides not matched to a gene: 9. The CDR3 extends over 15 amino acids. The germline V gene encodes CDR1 SGHNT and CDR2 YENEEA. In DNA form, the CDR3 reads TGTGCCAGCAGCACAAGGACAGGGGAGCGGGAGACCCAGTACTTC. Translating it yields CASSTRTGERETQYF.

The rearrangement uses TRBV4-2 and TRBJ2-1; a weak D match, TRBD2 (6 bases). CDR3 size: 15 residues. V was trimmed by 0 bases and J by 3 bases, leaving 9 bases between them. CDR1 LGHNA and CDR2 YNFKEQ come from the germline V gene. The CDR3: CASSQEPSDYNEQFF. Written as DNA, the CDR3 is TGTGCCAGCAGCCAAGAGCCTAGCGACTACAATGAGCAGTTCTTC.

This chain uses TRBV3-1 (or the pseudogene TRBV3-2) with TRBJ2-2; D not certain. The germline V and J ends were trimmed by 4 bases and 5 bases, with 2 bases remaining between them. The CDR3 extends over 11 amino acids. Germline assignment: CDR1 LGHDT and CDR2 YNNKEL (reference sequence). CDR3 region: CASSLTGELFF. CDR3 nucleotide sequence: TGTGCCAGCAGCCTAACCGGGGAGCTGTTTTTT.

V is TRBV5-1 and J is TRBJ2-1; a possible D gene is TRBD2 (6 bases). From germline, CDR1 is SGHRS and CDR2 YFSETQ. The CDR3 length is 15 residues. The V gene lost 1 base and the J gene lost 5 bases, with 13 bases spanning the gap. CDR3 sequence: CASSLSGSENNEQFF. The CDR3 region has the DNA TGCGCCAGCAGCTTGTCCGGGAGTGAAAACAATGAGCAGTTCTTC. The variable domain in full, completed from reference TRBV5-1 and TRBJ2-1, reads KAGVTQTPRYLIKTRGQQVTLSCSPISGHRSVSWYQQTPGQGLQFLFEYFSETQRNKGNFPGRFSGRQFSNSRSEMNVSTLELGDSALYLCASSLSGSENNEQFFGPGTRLTVL.

The chain has TRBV7-8 and TRBJ2-5; 8 bases fit TRBD2. The CDR3 is 14 residues long. The germline CDR1 and CDR2 sequences are SGHVS and FQNEAQ. The V gene end was trimmed by 5 bases and the J gene end by 5 bases; junction bases not matched to a gene: 7. The chain's CDR3 is CASSPGLEMETQYF. CDR3 coding DNA: TGTGCCAGCAGCCCGGGACTAGAGATGGAGACCCAGTACTTC.

The genes are TRBV30 and TRBJ2-7; D call uncertain. The germline V gene encodes CDR1 GTSNPN and CDR2 SVGIG (reference sequence). The CDR3 has 13 amino acids. Trimming cost V 6 bases and J 1 base, with 13 bases left between them. DNA for the CDR3: TGTGCCTGCATCTCGAGCCCATCCTACGAGCAGTACTTC. As protein: CACISSPSYEQYF. Combining the CDR3 with reference TRBV30 and TRBJ2-7 gives the whole variable domain SQTIHQWPATLVQPVGSPLSLECTVEGTSNPNLYWYRQAAGRGLQLLFYSVGIGQISSEVPQNLSASRPQDRQFILSSKKLLLSDSGFYLCACISSPSYEQYFGPGTRLTVT.

The chain has TRBV7-2 and TRBJ2-7; a weak D match, TRBD2 (6 bases). CDR3 length: 15 amino acids. Germline CDR1 and CDR2: SGHTA and FQGNSA. V lost 2 bases and J lost 3, with 14 bases in between. The CDR3 protein is CASSLQGGGNYEQYF. The CDR3 DNA sequence: TGTGCCAGCAGCTTACAGGGTGGCGGGAACTACGAGCAGTACTTC.

The chain has TRBV5-6 and TRBJ1-3; D is perhaps TRBD1 (6 bases). Germline loops: CDR1 SGHDT, CDR2 YYEEEE. Trimming took 2 bases from V and 2 from J, leaving 11 bases between them. The CDR3 sequence is 15 residues long. This CDR3 is CASSFTGSTGNTIYF. CDR3 DNA sequence: TGTGCCAGCAGCTTCACAGGGAGCACTGGAAACACCATATATTTT. The full variable domain, in which reference TRBV5-6 and TRBJ1-3 provide the parts outside the CDR3, is DAGVTQSPTHLIKTRGQQVTLRCSPKSGHDTVSWYQQALGQGPQFIFQYYEEEERQRGNFPDRFSGHQFPNYSSELNVNALLLGDSALYLCASSFTGSTGNTIYFGEGSWLTVV.

CDR3 nucleotides: TGCGCCAGCAGCCAAGATCGACAGGGTAACACTGAAGCTTTCTTT. Protein sequence: CASSQDRQGNTEAFF. This rearrangement joins TRBV4-3 to TRBJ1-1; 7 bases fit TRBD1. The CDR3 consists of 15 residues. With V trimmed by 0 bases and J by 2 bases, 3 bases remained unmatched. Germline V lookup: CDR1 LGHNA, CDR2 YSLEER.

The rearrangement joins TRBV19 to TRBJ1-3; 9 bases map to TRBD1. Trimming at V came to 8 bases and at J to 2 bases, leaving 4 bases not matched to a gene. Germline V lookup: CDR1 LNHDA, CDR2 SQIVND (reference sequence). The CDR3 runs 14 residues. CDR3 nucleotide sequence: TGTGCCAGTTCGAACAGGGGGCCTGGAAACACCATATATTTT. Translated, it gives CASSNRGPGNTIYF. Based on the CDR3 plus reference TRBV19 and TRBJ1-3, the full variable domain is DGGITQSPKYLFRKEGQNVTLSCEQNLNHDAMYWYRQDPGQGLRLIYYSQIVNDFQKGDIAEGYSVSREKKESFPLTVTSAQKNPTAFYLCASSNRGPGNTIYFGEGSWLTVV.

The V gene is TRBV27, the J gene TRBJ2-5; D perhaps matches TRBD2 (7 bases). V lost 10 bases to trimming and J lost 4 bases, with 16 bases between them. CDR1 is MNHEY, CDR2 SMNVEV, per germline (reference sequence). The CDR3 runs to 13 residues. The CDR3 spells CATRGGASETQYF. The DNA for the CDR3 is TGTGCCACGAGAGGGGGGGCCTCAGAGACCCAGTACTTC.

This chain connects TRBV4-3 to TRBJ1-6, with D possibly matching TRBD1 (5 bases). CDR1 is LGHNA and CDR2 is YSLEER in the germline V gene. The CDR3 contains 16 residues. The germline V and J ends were trimmed by 0 bases and 9 bases, with 15 bases remaining between them. CDR3 sequence reads: CASSQDYGGGASPLHF. DNA of the CDR3: TGCGCCAGCAGCCAAGATTATGGTGGAGGGGCTTCACCCCTCCACTTT.

The chain couples TRBV19 to TRBJ2-7; 8 bases are a match to TRBD1. Germline V gene sequence: CDR1 LNHDA, CDR2 SQIVND (reference sequence). Germline trimming cut 4 bases from V and 6 bases from J; bases unmatched to any gene: 8. The CDR3 extends over 14 amino acids. The CDR3 loop reads CASSTSLDRVEQYF. CDR3 DNA sequence: TGTGCCAGTAGTACGAGCTTGGACAGGGTCGAGCAGTACTTC.

The V gene is TRBV19, the J gene TRBJ1-3, with TRBD1 matching over 8 bases. The V gene end was trimmed by 5 bases and the J gene end by 5 bases; junction bases not matched to a gene: 11. Germline V gene lookup returns CDR1 LNHDA and CDR2 SQIVND (reference sequence). There are 16 residues in the CDR3. CDR3 loop: CASSGTRQGRRNTIYF. CDR3 coding DNA: TGTGCCAGTAGTGGGACCCGACAGGGGAGGAGAAACACCATATATTTT.

The J gene is TRBJ1-2, the V gene TRBV5-6, with D hard to call. This CDR3 has 13 amino acids. Germline CDR1 is SGHDT and CDR2 is YYEEEE. The V gene lost 5 bases and the J gene lost 4 bases, with 12 bases spanning the gap. CDR3 nucleotides: TGTGCCAGCAGTCCTCCAGGACTCTATGGCTACACCTTC. Translation gives CASSPPGLYGYTF.

The V call is TRBV14, the J call TRBJ2-5; D might be TRBD1 (6 bases). The V gene lost 9 bases and the J gene lost 5 bases, with 13 bases spanning the gap. CDR3 length: 12 amino acids. The germline V gene encodes CDR1 SGHDN and CDR2 FVKESK. CDR3 residues: CARHRAGETQYF. The CDR3 coding sequence is TGTGCCAGACACAGGGCAGGGGAGACCCAGTACTTC.

The V gene is TRBV6-6, the J gene TRBJ2-5; TRBD2 aligns across 7 bases. The junction had 7 bases not matched to a gene; V was cut back by 6 bases and J by 6 bases. Germline CDR1 is MNHNY and CDR2 is SVGAGI (reference sequence). This CDR3 is built from 13 residues. Here the CDR3 reads CASSPGGVKTQYF. The CDR3 DNA reads TGTGCCAGCAGCCCTGGGGGGGTGAAGACCCAGTACTTC.

The rearrangement joins TRBV7-2 to TRBJ2-1; 8 bases align to TRBD2. The CDR3 is 16 residues long. The germline CDR1 and CDR2 sequences are SGHTA and FQGNSA. The J segment lost 6 bases and the V segment lost 0 bases, leaving 7 bases of the junction unmatched. In DNA form, the CDR3 reads TGTGCCAGCAGCTTAGCCCGGCCGGGAGGGGGCAATGAGCAGTTCTTC. Its protein product is CASSLARPGGGNEQFF.